This T cell receptor (beta chain) was sequenced during a study of blood T cell repertoires in COVID-19. Study overall: From T cells, B-cell-depleted T cells, or PBMCs came the material, which was cDNA or gDNA.

The CDR3 extends over 17 amino acids. V lost 5 bases to trimming and J lost 0 bases, with 19 bases between them. Germline CDR1 is MNHEY and CDR2 is SMNVEV (reference sequence). Authors' analysis steps: For nucleated cells, counts were estimated from reference gene primer amplification. The protocol was immunoSEQ multiplex PCR, while the TCRdb copy is restricted to in-frame clones and leaves out a portion. From that table come the V and J calls and clone size; the DNA was used to work out D and trimming. The profile shows around 140,000 clones, 65% to 85% of them singletons. V is TRBV27 and J is TRBJ1-1; D remains ambiguous. Sequencing was performed on peripheral blood. This receptor was taken from a woman of 80 years or more with acute or convalescent COVID-19. The CDR3 DNA sequence: TGTGCCAGCAGTCCATTGTCCGGTTACCAATTGAACACTGAAGCTTTCTTT. Protein: CASSPLSGYQLNTEAFF.